These 17 T cell receptor beta chains came from one sample sequenced in a study of Graves' ophthalmopathy and Graves' hyperthyroidism. RNA transcripts served as template for amplifying TCR beta CDR3 sequences. First-round RT-PCR relied on HTBI primers, and a second-round multiplex PCR came next. TCRdb re-analysed the multiplex PCR reads in MiXCR, keeping a single row per CDR3 protein. The table includes 650,000 to 900,000 distinct CDR3 sequences, roughly two fifths detected once. Sequencing was carried out using peripheral blood. These receptor sequences come from an adult man with Graves' ophthalmopathy.

CDR3: CASSVGGGEETQYF. The CDR3 bases are TGTGCCAGCAGCGTAGGCGGGGGGGAGGAGACCCAGTACTTC. The chain uses TRBV9 and TRBJ2-5, with TRBD2 matching 9 bases. Unmatched junction bases numbered 2, after V lost 0 bases and J lost 5 bases. This CDR3 contains 14 residues. Germline assignment: CDR1 SGDLS and CDR2 YYNGEE.

A note on this clonotype: A single base separates this from a much larger clone, so it may be a read error. V is TRBV5-6 and J is TRBJ2-7, with D hard to call. This CDR3 comprises 14 residues. CDR1 and CDR2 from the germline V gene are SGHDT and YYEEEE. CDR3 sequence reads: CASSLALPSSEQYF. CDR3 DNA sequence: TGTGCCAGCAGCTTAGCACTACCTTCCTCCGAGCAGTACTTC.

This clonotype was counted many times. The chain joins TRBV7-9 to TRBJ2-2; possibly TRBD1 for D (6 bases). This CDR3 region has 14 residues. Trimming stripped 2 bases from V and 7 bases from J, with 11 bases between. Germline V gives CDR1 SEHNR, CDR2 FQNEAQ (reference sequence). CDR3 protein: CASSLLAGDGELFF. The CDR3 coding sequence is TGTGCCAGCAGCTTATTGGCAGGGGACGGGGAGCTGTTTTTT. Full variable domain (rest looked up from reference TRBV7-9 and TRBJ2-2): DTGVSQNPRHKITKRGQNVTFRCDPISEHNRLYWYRQTLGQGPEFLTYFQNEAQLEKSRLLSDRFSAERPKGSFSTLEIQRTEQGDSAMYLCASSLLAGDGELFFGEGSRLTVL.

The chain uses TRBV29-1 and TRBJ1-1; 7 bases line up with TRBD1. Germline V gene lookup returns CDR1 SQVTM and CDR2 ANQGSEA. After removal of 7 bases from V and 4 bases from J, the junction contained 9 bases not matched to a gene. The CDR3 covers 13 residues. CDR3 nucleotides: TGCAGCGCCCCAGGGGGATTGAGCACTGAAGCTTTCTTT. Translating gives CSAPGGLSTEAFF.

This clonotype occurred a few times. The chain recombines TRBV7-9 with TRBJ2-7, with D perhaps being TRBD1 or TRBD2 (5 bases each). CDR3 length equals 12 residues. Germline assignment: CDR1 SEHNR and CDR2 FQNEAQ (reference sequence). V was trimmed by 1 base and J by 8 bases, leaving 9 bases between them. The CDR3 sequence is CASSLVRGKQYF. DNA for the CDR3: TGTGCCAGCAGCTTAGTGAGGGGAAAGCAGTACTTC. The full variable domain, completed using reference TRBV7-9 and TRBJ2-7, is DTGVSQNPRHKITKRGQNVTFRCDPISEHNRLYWYRQTLGQGPEFLTYFQNEAQLEKSRLLSDRFSAERPKGSFSTLEIQRTEQGDSAMYLCASSLVRGKQYFGPGTRLTVT.

The V call is TRBV5-1, the J call TRBJ2-7; D gene unclear. The V gene lost 0 bases and the J gene lost 1 base, with 11 bases spanning the gap. Germline V gene data show CDR1 as SGHRS and CDR2 as YFSETQ. The CDR3 covers 15 residues. In DNA, the CDR3 is TGCGCCAGCAGCTTGGCCACAGAGCTGTCCTACGAGCAGTACTTC. Its protein is CASSLATELSYEQYF.

The J gene is TRBJ2-2, the V gene TRBV25-1, with TRBD1 as a possible D gene (5 bases). The V gene lost 6 bases and the J gene lost 4 bases, with 15 bases spanning the gap. Germline V gene sequence: CDR1 MGHDK, CDR2 SYGVNS. The CDR3 consists of 15 residues. The CDR3 nucleotides are TGTGCCAGCAGCTTTGCAGGGCCGCGCACCGGGGAGCTGTTTTTT. Amino acid sequence: CASSFAGPRTGELFF.

The sample holds many counts of this clonotype. V gene TRBV20-1 combines with J gene TRBJ1-2; TRBD1 matches 7 bases. The CDR3 length is 14 residues. V lost 4 bases and J lost 6; bases outside the gene matches: 11. Germline CDR1 reads DFQATT; CDR2 reads SNEGSKA (reference sequence). CDR3 residues: CSATEGRGHDGYTF. CDR3 bases: TGCAGTGCTACCGAGGGAAGGGGGCACGATGGCTACACCTTC.

This chain uses TRBV6-6 with TRBJ2-7; D remains unclear. V lost 0 bases to trimming and J lost 5 bases, with 8 bases between them. Germline V CDR1 and CDR2: MNHNY, SVGAGI (reference sequence). The CDR3 is 13 amino acids. The CDR3 protein is CASSYSGFDEQYF. CDR3 sequence (DNA): TGTGCCAGCAGTTACTCTGGGTTCGACGAGCAGTACTTC.

The V call is TRBV9, the J call TRBJ1-1; D call uncertain. CDR3 length equals 13 residues. Trimming took 5 bases from V and 4 from J, leaving 12 bases between them. The germline gives CDR1 SGDLS, CDR2 YYNGEE. CDR3 coding DNA: TGTGCCAGCAGGACTGGGGAGTTCACTGAAGCTTTCTTT. Residues: CASRTGEFTEAFF.

The sample holds a few counts of this clonotype. The chain uses TRBV2 and TRBJ2-7; 10 bases line up with TRBD1. The CDR3 covers 14 residues. V lost 6 bases to trimming and J lost 6 bases; unmatched junction nucleotides: 8. CDR1 is SNHLY, CDR2 FYNNEI, per germline. CDR3 nucleotide sequence: TGTGCCAGCAGCCCCCGACAGGGGGCTTTCGAGCAGTACTTC. It codes for CASSPRQGAFEQYF.

CDR3 sequence (DNA): TGTGCCAGCAGCTTAGCGGGCGGGAGTAGCACCGGGGAGCTGTTTTTT. Translating gives CASSLAGGSSTGELFF. The chain employs TRBV7-6 and TRBJ2-2; 7 nucleotides agree with TRBD2. Losses at the gene ends were 0 bases for V and 4 bases for J; bases not matched to a gene: 5. The CDR3 runs 16 residues. Germline assignment: CDR1 SGHVS and CDR2 FNYEAQ.

A remark on this clonotype: One junction end does not reproduce the germline sequence, and a read error may be involved. The gene calls are TRBV15 and TRBJ1-5; 8 bases line up with TRBD1. The CDR3 covers 15 residues. In germline, CDR1 is LNHNV, CDR2 YYDKDF (reference sequence). The DNA for the CDR3 is TGTGCCAGCAGCACCCGGACAGGGCTGGGCCAGCCCCAGCATTTT. Its translation: CASSTRTGLGQPQHF.

Concerning this clonotype itself: Just one base apart from a much larger clone, this may be a read error. The rearrangement links TRBV20-1 to TRBJ1-2, with D perhaps TRBD1 (5 bases). The CDR3 runs 12 residues. Germline-derived CDR1 and CDR2 are DFQATT and SNEGSKA (reference sequence). CDR3 in amino acids: CSARQPNYSYTF. In DNA, the CDR3 is TGCAGTGCTCGACAGCCTAACTATAGCTACACCTTC.

Points on this clonotype: One base away lies a much larger clone, so this may be a sequencing read error. The chain links TRBV7-2 to TRBJ1-1, with D uncertain. Germline V gene data show CDR1 as SGHTA and CDR2 as FQGNSA. This CDR3 contains 13 residues. The CDR3 region is CAGSFYMGTEAFF. In DNA, the CDR3 is TGTGCCGGCAGCTTTTATATGGGCACTGAAGCTTTCTTT.

Regarding this clonotype: At one of its ends the junction is not consistent with the germline gene, which may arise from a read error. V and J are TRBV10-3 and TRBJ1-1; D is uncertain. Per the germline V gene, CDR1 is ENHRY and CDR2 is SYGVKD. CDR3 size: 15 residues. DNA of the CDR3: TGTGCCAGCAGTTTGGGAGGTCCGACGAACACTGAAGCTTTCTTT. Protein: CASSLGGPTNTEAFF.

The sample holds many counts of this clonotype. This chain links TRBV25-1 with TRBJ1-3; a weak D match, TRBD1 (6 bases). Germline V lookup: CDR1 MGHDK, CDR2 SYGVNS. This CDR3 contains 17 residues. V dropped 5 bases and J dropped 0 bases, with 17 bases sitting between them. CDR3 in amino acids: CASSPWGGQSSGNTIYF. CDR3 DNA sequence: TGTGCCAGCAGTCCTTGGGGGGGGCAGAGCTCTGGAAACACCATATATTTT. Combining the CDR3 with reference TRBV25-1 and TRBJ1-3 gives the whole variable domain EADIYQTPRYLVIGTGKKITLECSQTMGHDKMYWYQQDPGMELHLIHYSYGVNSTEKGDLSSESTVSRIRTEHFPLTLESARPSHTSQYLCASSPWGGQSSGNTIYFGEGSWLTVV.